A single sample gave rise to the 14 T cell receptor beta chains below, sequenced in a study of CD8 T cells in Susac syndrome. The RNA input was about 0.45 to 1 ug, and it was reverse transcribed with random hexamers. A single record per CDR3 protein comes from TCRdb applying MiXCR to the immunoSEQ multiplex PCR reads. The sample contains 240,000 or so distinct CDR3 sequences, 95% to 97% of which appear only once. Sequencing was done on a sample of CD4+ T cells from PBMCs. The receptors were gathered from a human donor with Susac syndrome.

The CDR3 loop is CASRPGQSRILGYGYTF. The CDR3 nucleotides are TGTGCCAGCAGACCGGGACAGAGCAGAATCCTGGGCTATGGCTACACCTTC. This chain connects TRBV6-1 to TRBJ1-2; 7 nucleotides match TRBD1. CDR3 size: 17 residues. The germline V gene has CDR1 MNHNS and CDR2 SASEGT. The J segment lost 4 bases and the V segment lost 6 bases, leaving 17 bases of the junction unmatched.

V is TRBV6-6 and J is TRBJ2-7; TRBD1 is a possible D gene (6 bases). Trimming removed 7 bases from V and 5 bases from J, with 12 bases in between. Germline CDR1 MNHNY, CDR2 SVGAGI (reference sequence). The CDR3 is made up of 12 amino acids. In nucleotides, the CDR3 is TGTGCCAGCACCGACAGGTTCCACGAGCAGTACTTC. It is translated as CASTDRFHEQYF.

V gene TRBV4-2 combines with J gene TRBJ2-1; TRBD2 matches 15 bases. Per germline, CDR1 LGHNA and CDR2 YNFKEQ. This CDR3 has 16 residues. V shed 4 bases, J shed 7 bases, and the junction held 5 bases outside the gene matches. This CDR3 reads CASSPDGTSGGNEQFF. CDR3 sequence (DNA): TGTGCCAGCAGCCCAGACGGGACTAGCGGGGGGAATGAGCAGTTCTTC.

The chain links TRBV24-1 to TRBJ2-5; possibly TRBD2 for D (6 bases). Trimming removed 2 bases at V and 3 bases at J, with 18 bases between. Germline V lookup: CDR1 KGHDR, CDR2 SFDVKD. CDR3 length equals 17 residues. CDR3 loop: CATSDSPYSGDKETQYF. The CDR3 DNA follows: TGTGCCACCAGTGATTCCCCATATAGCGGAGATAAAGAGACCCAGTACTTC.

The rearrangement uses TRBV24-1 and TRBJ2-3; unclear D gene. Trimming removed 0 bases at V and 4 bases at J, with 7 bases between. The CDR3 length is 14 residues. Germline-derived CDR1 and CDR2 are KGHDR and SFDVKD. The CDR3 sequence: CATSDLRRPDTQYF. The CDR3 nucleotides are TGTGCCACCAGTGATTTGCGCAGGCCAGATACGCAGTATTTT.

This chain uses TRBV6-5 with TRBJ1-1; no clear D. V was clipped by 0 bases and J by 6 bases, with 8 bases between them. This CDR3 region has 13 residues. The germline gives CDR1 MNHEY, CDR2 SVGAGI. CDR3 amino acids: CASSYSRHPEAFF. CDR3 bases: TGTGCCAGCAGTTACTCCAGGCATCCTGAAGCTTTCTTT.

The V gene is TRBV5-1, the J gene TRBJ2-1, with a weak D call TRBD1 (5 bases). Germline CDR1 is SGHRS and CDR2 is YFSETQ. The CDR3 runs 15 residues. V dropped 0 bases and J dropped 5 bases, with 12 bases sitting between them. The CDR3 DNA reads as TGCGCCAGCAGCTTGGTCCAGGGTCCACACAATGAGCAGTTCTTC. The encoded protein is CASSLVQGPHNEQFF.

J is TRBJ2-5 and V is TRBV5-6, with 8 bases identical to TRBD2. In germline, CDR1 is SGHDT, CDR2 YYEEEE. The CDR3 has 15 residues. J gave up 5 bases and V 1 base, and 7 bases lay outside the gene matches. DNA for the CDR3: TGTGCCAGCAGCTTGCGGGCGGGAGGTTGGGAGACCCAGTACTTC. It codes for CASSLRAGGWETQYF.

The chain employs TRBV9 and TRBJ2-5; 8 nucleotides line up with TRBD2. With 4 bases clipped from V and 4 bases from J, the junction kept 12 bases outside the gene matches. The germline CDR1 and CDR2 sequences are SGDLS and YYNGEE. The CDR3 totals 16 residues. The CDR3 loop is CASSYTGGLGVETQYF. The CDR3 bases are TGTGCCAGCAGCTACACCGGGGGACTAGGGGTAGAGACCCAGTACTTC.

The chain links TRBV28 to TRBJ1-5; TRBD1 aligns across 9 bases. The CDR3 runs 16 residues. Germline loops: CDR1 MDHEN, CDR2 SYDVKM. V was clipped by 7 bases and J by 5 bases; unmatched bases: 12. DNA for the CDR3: TGTGCCAGCACCCTTCTGGGACAGGGCCTCGATCAGCCCCAGCATTTT. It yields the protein CASTLLGQGLDQPQHF.

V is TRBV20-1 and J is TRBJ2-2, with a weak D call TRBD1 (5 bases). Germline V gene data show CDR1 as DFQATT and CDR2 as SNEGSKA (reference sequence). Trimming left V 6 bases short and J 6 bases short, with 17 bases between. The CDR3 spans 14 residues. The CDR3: CSATGQSGPGELFF. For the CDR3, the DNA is TGCAGTGCCACAGGCCAGTCCGGGCCCGGGGAGCTGTTTTTT.

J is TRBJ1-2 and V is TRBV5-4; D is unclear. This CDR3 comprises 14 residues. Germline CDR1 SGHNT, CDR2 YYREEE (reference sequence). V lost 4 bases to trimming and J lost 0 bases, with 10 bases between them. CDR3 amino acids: CASSPVQTNYGYTF. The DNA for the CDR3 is TGTGCCAGCAGCCCGGTGCAGACTAACTATGGCTACACCTTC.

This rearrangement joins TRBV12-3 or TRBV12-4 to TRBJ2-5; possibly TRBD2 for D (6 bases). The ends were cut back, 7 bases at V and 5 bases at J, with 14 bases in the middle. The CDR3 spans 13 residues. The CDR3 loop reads CASTLGGAETQYF. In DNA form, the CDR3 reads TGTGCCAGCACCTTGGGGGGAGCGGAGACCCAGTACTTC.

CDR3 coding DNA: TGTGCCAGCAGTTTCCTTCTTCTGCGGGAGGTTAGCACAGATACGCAGTATTTT. Protein product: CASSFLLLREVSTDTQYF. This rearrangement joins TRBV28 to TRBJ2-3; 8 positions match TRBD2. V gave up 3 bases and J gave up 0 bases; unmatched junction bases: 11. Per germline, CDR1 MDHEN and CDR2 SYDVKM. The CDR3 has 18 residues. The variable domain in full, with the rest retrieved from reference TRBV28 and TRBJ2-3, is DVKVTQSSRYLVKRTGEKVFLECVQDMDHENMFWYRQDPGLGLRLIYFSYDVKMKEKGDIPEGYSVSREKKERFSLILESASTNQTSMYLCASSFLLLREVSTDTQYFGPGTRLTVL.